The rows below give T cell receptor beta chains drawn from one sample of a study of cytomegalovirus exposure and HLA in healthy donors. Some clones are missing from TCRdb's copy, which holds only in-frame ones; the method was immunoSEQ multiplex PCR. The sample contains about 160,000 clones, around 84% of which appear only once. The sequencing input was PBMCs. Receptors were obtained from a man aged 18 to 29 in good health and CMV-seropositive. Each CDR3 is given with its conserved first and last residue.

J gene: TRBJ1-4; V gene: TRBV10-3; CDR3 protein: CAISDGQGTGEKLFF
J gene: TRBJ2-1; V gene: TRBV10-3; CDR3 protein: CAIKGAGGDNEQFF
J gene: TRBJ1-2; V gene: TRBV29-1; CDR3 protein: CSVGGAARAYGYTF
J gene: TRBJ1-1; V gene: TRBV5-6; CDR3 protein: CASLGSGSEAFF
J gene: TRBJ1-1; V gene: TRBV28; CDR3 protein: CASGTDSSYTEAFF
J gene: TRBJ2-2; V gene: TRBV5-1; CDR3 protein: CASSQDRGQVTTAGELFF
J gene: TRBJ2-1; V gene: TRBV6-5; CDR3 protein: CASSYATRAGRNEQFF
J gene: TRBJ2-3; V gene: TRBV5-4; CDR3 protein: CASSLLAGETDTQYF
J gene: TRBJ2-3; V gene: TRBV10-3; CDR3 protein: CAIRAGEDTQYF
J gene: TRBJ1-2; V gene: TRBV28; CDR3 protein: CASSSADRAYGYTF
J gene: TRBJ1-3; V gene: TRBV7-9; CDR3 protein: CASSLVGQRDTIYF
J gene: TRBJ1-2; V gene: TRBV9; CDR3 protein: CASSAGGQGARDGYTF
J gene: TRBJ2-1; V gene: TRBV6-5; CDR3 protein: CASRPTGLAYNEQFF
J gene: TRBJ2-1; V gene: TRBV2; CDR3 protein: CASSDIDVGADEQFF
J gene: TRBJ2-7; V gene: TRBV29-1; CDR3 protein: CSVGSRSDEQYF
J gene: TRBJ1-2; V gene: TRBV6-1; CDR3 protein: CASSVKTGDYGYTF
J gene: TRBJ2-7; V gene: TRBV7-2; CDR3 protein: CASSRDLSYEQYF
J gene: TRBJ2-7; V gene: TRBV13; CDR3 protein: CASSYFWGGSSYEQYF
J gene: TRBJ1-1; V gene: TRBV7-2; CDR3 protein: CASSRQGVNTEAFF
J gene: TRBJ1-2; V gene: TRBV4-3; CDR3 protein: CASSQAPGQGAVWYGYTF
J gene: TRBJ2-1; V gene: TRBV5-4; CDR3 protein: CASSPPPGTGSYNEQFF
J gene: TRBJ1-1; V gene: TRBV5-6; CDR3 protein: CASSLTRSYKGTTEAFF
J gene: TRBJ2-1; V gene: TRBV5-6; CDR3 protein: CASSFEENNEQFF
J gene: TRBJ1-3; V gene: TRBV18; CDR3 protein: CASSPSSDSAASGNTIYF
J gene: TRBJ1-2; V gene: TRBV10-3; CDR3 protein: CAISESISPDRAYGYTF
J gene: TRBJ1-1; V gene: TRBV5-6; CDR3 protein: CASSTQGMGTEAFF
J gene: TRBJ2-6; V gene: TRBV5-1; CDR3 protein: CASSLDEGGSSGANVLTF
J gene: TRBJ1-2; V gene: TRBV29-1; CDR3 protein: CSVEGLGQDYGYTF
J gene: TRBJ2-3; V gene: TRBV9; CDR3 protein: CASSVEGTGGADTQYF
J gene: TRBJ1-6; V gene: TRBV6-5; CDR3 protein: CASSPAVNSPLHF
J gene: TRBJ1-4; V gene: TRBV4-3; CDR3 protein: CASSQDWGRGDEKLFF
J gene: TRBJ1-2; V gene: TRBV25-1; CDR3 protein: CASSDRGTGDGYTF
J gene: TRBJ2-1; V gene: TRBV5-1; CDR3 protein: CASSLSSGGALLEQFF
J gene: TRBJ2-1; V gene: TRBV12-5; CDR3 protein: CASGLASAAGEQFF
J gene: TRBJ1-2; V gene: TRBV7-9; CDR3 protein: CASSPVGGFGYTF
J gene: TRBJ1-3; V gene: TRBV19; CDR3 protein: CASSTDSSGNTIYF
J gene: TRBJ2-3; V gene: TRBV4-3; CDR3 protein: CASSLLAESTDTQYF
J gene: TRBJ1-6; V gene: TRBV4-1; CDR3 protein: CASSLRNPGQGNNSPLHF
J gene: TRBJ2-7; V gene: TRBV18; CDR3 protein: CASSQGRGTGYEQYF
J gene: TRBJ2-2; V gene: TRBV5-1; CDR3 protein: CASSLTGTNTGELFF
J gene: TRBJ1-5; V gene: TRBV12-5; CDR3 protein: CASGPDRLQPQHF